Many counts were recorded for the clone carrying this TCR beta chain. The sample comes from a study of T-cell reconstitution after alpha-beta-depleted transplantation in children. Construction of the TCRbeta library involved unique molecular identifiers. From the PCR reads, TCRdb called clonotypes with MiXCR, one entry per CDR3 protein. The data show over 200,000 distinct CDR3 sequences, with roughly 10% seen just once and over 5.5% held by the top ten. CDR1 MNHEY and CDR2 SMNVEV come from the germline V gene (reference sequence). The V gene lost 7 bases and the J gene lost 2 bases, with 16 bases spanning the gap. The CDR3 loop spans 15 amino acids.

The sequence was obtained from a human donor who donated a stem cell graft to a child with acute lymphoblastic leukemia. The specimen comprised PBMCs from the stem cell graft donor, sampled from the stem cell graft. The rearrangement joins TRBV27 to TRBJ2-3; D is perhaps TRBD1 or TRBD2 (6 bases each). The CDR3 DNA is TGTGCCAGCATGGAGAGGGGGGCCACCACAGATACGCAGTATTTT. Translated, it gives CASMERGATTDTQYF.